This entry lists 32 T cell receptor beta chains sequenced from one sample in a study of blood T cell repertoires in COVID-19. Profiling relied on immunoSEQ multiplex PCR, and the TCRdb table lists in-frame clones only, not all of them. The data show over 35,000 clones, about four fifths seen once. Sequencing input: peripheral blood. The receptors were sampled from a man aged 70-80 years with acute or convalescent COVID-19.

About this clone: A read error is possible here, since a much larger clone lies one base away. This chain uses TRBV9 with TRBJ1-3; unclear D gene. This CDR3 is built from 15 residues. V was shortened by 0 bases and J by 4 bases, with 11 bases between the two germline ends. Germline CDR1 SGDLS, CDR2 YYNGEE. The DNA of the CDR3 is TGTGCCAGCAGCGTAGGGGGAGGCGGGGGAAACACCATATATTTT. Encoded protein: CASSVGGGGGNTIYF.

This rearrangement joins TRBV10-1 to TRBJ2-2, with D hard to call. This CDR3 spans 13 amino acids. Deletions cut 11 bases from V and 5 bases from J, with 15 bases between. Germline CDR1 and CDR2: WNHNN and SYGVQD (reference sequence). The chain's CDR3 is CAAARSATGELFF. Here the CDR3 DNA reads TGCGCCGCCGCCCGGAGCGCAACCGGGGAGCTGTTTTTT.

About this clone: An end of the junction differs from the germline gene, which may be a read error. The rearrangement joins TRBV6-5 to TRBJ1-5; D ambiguous. This CDR3 has 13 amino acids. From germline, CDR1 is MNHEY and CDR2 SVGAGI. CDR3 sequence reads: CATSPYGNQPQHF. In nucleotides, the CDR3 is TGTGCCACCAGTCCCTACGGCAATCAGCCCCAGCATTTT.

The chain links TRBV3-1 (or the pseudogene TRBV3-2) to TRBJ2-7; tentatively, D is TRBD2 (5 bases). CDR1 is LGHDT and CDR2 is YNNKEL in the germline V gene (reference sequence). Deletions cut 1 base from V and 2 bases from J, with 12 bases between. The CDR3 runs 15 residues. The CDR3 here is CASSQAPRGAYEQYF. CDR3 in DNA: TGTGCCAGCAGCCAAGCCCCTCGGGGAGCCTACGAGCAGTACTTC.

The V call is TRBV5-1, the J call TRBJ1-5; TRBD1 matches at 8 bases. CDR1 and CDR2 (germline): SGHRS, YFSETQ. V was clipped by 7 bases and J by 5 bases; unmatched bases: 8. The CDR3 sequence is 14 residues long. CDR3: CASCSGTGDQPQHF. Written as DNA, the CDR3 is TGCGCCAGCTGCTCCGGGACAGGAGATCAGCCCCAGCATTTT.

The rearrangement uses TRBV5-1 and TRBJ2-1; the D gene is possibly TRBD2 (5 bases). Germline V CDR1 and CDR2: SGHRS, YFSETQ. Trimming left V 4 bases short and J 7 bases short, with 12 bases between. This CDR3 region has 13 residues. CDR3 sequence: CASSSGPLNEQFF. CDR3 sequence (DNA): TGCGCCAGCAGCAGCGGACCGCTAAATGAGCAGTTCTTC.

V gene TRBV4-1 combines with J gene TRBJ1-6; no firm D call. Trimming removed 1 base from V and 12 bases from J, with 19 bases in between. The CDR3 totals 16 residues. Germline-derived CDR1 and CDR2 are MGHRA and YSYEKL. CDR3 nucleotides: TGCGCCAGCAGCCAAGCCTCCAAGGACCCTAGCGGACCCCTCCACTTT. Its translation is CASSQASKDPSGPLHF.

J is TRBJ2-7 and V is TRBV11-3; TRBD1 agrees at 8 bases. From germline, CDR1 is SGHNT and CDR2 YENEEA. The CDR3 loop spans 13 amino acids. J gave up 3 bases and V 5 bases, and 3 bases lay outside the gene matches. CDR3 amino acids: CASSKDRDYEQYF. DNA for the CDR3: TGTGCCAGCAGCAAGGACAGGGACTACGAGCAGTACTTC.

The chain carries TRBV6-5 and TRBJ2-7; tentatively, D is TRBD1 (6 bases). Trimming removed 0 bases from V and 3 bases from J, with 15 bases in between. The CDR3 sequence is 16 residues long. Germline V gene lookup returns CDR1 MNHEY and CDR2 SVGAGI. CDR3 in amino acids: CASSYSYRAVLYEQYF. DNA of the CDR3: TGTGCCAGCAGTTACTCGTACAGGGCAGTCCTCTACGAGCAGTACTTC.

The chain carries TRBV24-1 and TRBJ2-2; 10 bases match TRBD1. The CDR3 runs 17 residues. The V gene end was trimmed by 4 bases and the J gene end by 5 bases; junction bases not matched to a gene: 9. Germline CDR1 and CDR2: KGHDR and SFDVKD. In DNA form, the CDR3 reads TGTGCCACCAGTGACCCCGGGACAGGGGCGCCTACCGGGGAGCTGTTTTTT. The encoded protein is CATSDPGTGAPTGELFF.

The J gene is TRBJ2-5, the V gene TRBV28, with D possibly being TRBD1 (5 bases). CDR1 is MDHEN and CDR2 is SYDVKM in the germline V gene. V was cut by 10 bases and J by 2 bases, with 11 bases left in between. This CDR3 contains 12 residues. The CDR3 is CAISTDQETQYF. The CDR3 region has the DNA TGTGCCATCTCGACAGATCAAGAGACCCAGTACTTC.

The J gene is TRBJ1-1, the V gene TRBV28, with 7 bases lining up with TRBD1. CDR1 is MDHEN, CDR2 SYDVKM, per germline. With V trimmed by 1 base and J by 1 base, 3 bases remained unmatched. The CDR3 has 15 amino acids. Here the CDR3 DNA reads TGTGCCAGCAGTTTATCACGACAGGGGAACACTGAAGCTTTCTTT. Protein: CASSLSRQGNTEAFF.

This clone was seen a handful of times. Here the CDR3 reads CASSFDSGSGNTIYF. The CDR3 nucleotides read TGTGCCAGCAGCTTCGATTCGGGCTCTGGAAACACCATATATTTT. The chain is built from TRBV7-2 and TRBJ1-3; D unresolved. The CDR3 extends over 15 amino acids. The germline V and J ends were trimmed by 3 bases and 0 bases, with 9 bases remaining between them. The germline CDR1 and CDR2 sequences are SGHTA and FQGNSA. Full variable domain (missing parts from reference TRBV7-2 and TRBJ1-3): GAGVSQSPSNKVTEKGKDVELRCDPISGHTALYWYRQSLGQGLEFLIYFQGNSAPDKSGLPSDRFSAERTGGSVSTLTIQRTQQEDSAVYLCASSFDSGSGNTIYFGEGSWLTVV.

The V and J genes are TRBV5-1 and TRBJ2-1; 8 positions agree with TRBD2. The germline gives CDR1 SGHRS, CDR2 YFSETQ. The V and J ends lost 4 bases and 3 bases, in that order; junction bases with no gene match: 6. The CDR3 loop spans 15 amino acids. This CDR3 is CASSTGLANYNEQFF. Here the CDR3 DNA reads TGCGCCAGCAGCACCGGACTAGCCAACTACAATGAGCAGTTCTTC.

The J gene is TRBJ1-1, the V gene TRBV27; D may be TRBD1 (5 bases). Between the trimmed V and J ends, which lost 2 bases and 2 bases, there was a span of 9 bases. The CDR3 is made up of 14 amino acids. Germline V gene lookup returns CDR1 MNHEY and CDR2 SMNVEV (reference sequence). The CDR3 coding sequence is TGTGCCAGCAGTTTAGGCAGGGCCAACACTGAAGCTTTCTTT. Translation: CASSLGRANTEAFF.

This chain joins TRBV4-2 and TRBJ2-7; D is possibly TRBD2 (5 bases). The CDR3 contains 15 residues. Trimming stripped 1 base from V and 3 bases from J, with 13 bases between. CDR1 LGHNA and CDR2 YNFKEQ come from the germline V gene. CDR3 sequence (DNA): TGTGCCAGCAGCCAAGTGCTAGCTCGGAACTACGAGCAGTACTTC. As protein: CASSQVLARNYEQYF.

V usage is TRBV4-1 and J usage is TRBJ2-2; 9 bases are shared with TRBD1. Germline lookup yields CDR1 MGHRA and CDR2 YSYEKL. The CDR3 runs to 20 residues. J lost 5 bases, V lost 0 bases, and 16 bases had no gene match. CDR3 region: CASSQDRPWPGQGLTGELFF. CDR3 nucleotide sequence: TGCGCCAGCAGCCAAGATCGACCCTGGCCGGGACAGGGTTTGACCGGGGAGCTGTTTTTT.

The chain links TRBV29-1 to TRBJ2-1, with 14 bases lining up with TRBD2. The germline V gene has CDR1 SQVTM and CDR2 ANQGSEA. V gave up 6 bases and J gave up 5 bases; unmatched junction bases: 6. This CDR3 spans 15 amino acids. CDR3 sequence reads: CSVGLAGVPHNEQFF. CDR3 coding DNA: TGCAGCGTGGGACTAGCGGGAGTCCCCCACAATGAGCAGTTCTTC.

Details on this clone: The junction departs from the called germline gene at one end, perhaps through a read error. The rearrangement links TRBV7-7 to TRBJ1-1; 7 bases line up with TRBD1. Germline V gives CDR1 SSHAT, CDR2 FNYEAQ (reference sequence). The CDR3 has 16 residues. CDR3 DNA: TGTGCTAGCAGCTTAGAACCGACAGGGATGAACACTGAAGCTTTCTTT. Its protein product is CASSLEPTGMNTEAFF.

This clone was seen a handful of times. Here the CDR3 DNA reads TGTGCCAGCAGTCTGGACAGGCAAAACTATGGCTACACCTTC. Translation: CASSLDRQNYGYTF. The V gene is TRBV6-6, the J gene TRBJ1-2; 7 bases fit TRBD1. The CDR3 contains 14 residues. V gave up 5 bases and J gave up 2 bases; unmatched junction bases: 5. Looked up from germline, CDR1 is MNHNY and CDR2 is SVGAGI (reference sequence).

The chain is built from TRBV9 and TRBJ2-4; 9 bases agree with TRBD2. Per germline, CDR1 SGDLS and CDR2 YYNGEE. The ends lost 3 bases at V and 6 bases at J; junction bases unmatched: 7. There are 15 residues in the CDR3. Here the CDR3 reads CASSGGAGGLNIQYF. The CDR3 DNA reads as TGTGCCAGCAGCGGCGGAGCGGGAGGATTAAACATTCAGTACTTC.

This clone was counted between two and nine times. As DNA, the CDR3 is TGTGCCAGTAGTACCCAGGGCGGGGGCTACAATGAGCAGTTCTTC. It encodes CASSTQGGGYNEQFF. The chain employs TRBV19 and TRBJ2-1; TRBD2 matches 7 bases. This CDR3 spans 15 amino acids. Germline loops: CDR1 LNHDA, CDR2 SQIVND (reference sequence). V dropped 4 bases and J dropped 3; count of bases not matched to a gene: 6.

V is TRBV4-1 and J is TRBJ1-4, with 9 bases matching TRBD1. The CDR3 runs to 15 residues. CDR1 is MGHRA, CDR2 YSYEKL, per germline. V dropped 5 bases and J dropped 7; count of bases not matched to a gene: 8. CDR3 nucleotides: TGCGCCAGCAGCATCACAGGGGGCAGACGTGAAAAACTGTTTTTT. Translating gives CASSITGGRREKLFF.

The V call is TRBV14, the J call TRBJ2-3; weak D call: TRBD2 (5 bases). The CDR3 totals 18 residues. Trimming removed 3 bases at V and 2 bases at J, with 21 bases between. Germline V CDR1 and CDR2: SGHDN, FVKESK. As DNA, the CDR3 is TGTGCCAGCAGCCAGAATCAGTGGGAGACGGCATTCACAGATACGCAGTATTTT. This gives the protein CASSQNQWETAFTDTQYF.

J is TRBJ1-3 and V is TRBV2, with TRBD1 identical over 7 bases. The V and J ends lost 0 bases and 4 bases, in that order; junction bases with no gene match: 9. Germline V gene lookup returns CDR1 SNHLY and CDR2 FYNNEI. The CDR3 sequence is 17 residues long. CDR3 sequence reads: CASSEAPPGRGGNTIYF. In DNA, the CDR3 is TGTGCCAGCAGTGAAGCCCCCCCCGGCAGGGGGGGAAACACCATATATTTT.

This clone was counted once. The chain employs TRBV27 and TRBJ2-2, with D unclear. This CDR3 region has 13 residues. CDR1 and CDR2 from the germline V gene are MNHEY and SMNVEV (reference sequence). V was clipped by 2 bases and J by 5 bases, with 6 bases between them. CDR3 residues: CASSLMETGELFF. The CDR3 DNA reads TGTGCCAGCAGTTTAATGGAGACCGGGGAGCTGTTTTTT.

The chain couples TRBV27 to TRBJ2-7; TRBD1 is a possible D gene (6 bases). Trimming left V 2 bases short and J 0 bases short, with 11 bases between. CDR3 length equals 15 residues. Germline V gives CDR1 MNHEY, CDR2 SMNVEV (reference sequence). The CDR3 DNA follows: TGTGCCAGCAGTTTAAGACAGGAGAGCTCCTACGAGCAGTACTTC. This gives the protein CASSLRQESSYEQYF.

The V gene is TRBV5-1, the J gene TRBJ2-5, with TRBD1 identical over 10 bases. From germline, CDR1 is SGHRS and CDR2 YFSETQ. V lost 4 bases and J lost 2; bases outside the gene matches: 2. CDR3 length: 14 amino acids. CDR3 nucleotides: TGCGCCAGCAGCATGGGACAGGGGCAAGAGACCCAGTACTTC. As protein: CASSMGQGQETQYF.

V is TRBV19 and J is TRBJ2-7; 14 positions match TRBD2. This CDR3 is 15 amino acids long. The germline gives CDR1 LNHDA, CDR2 SQIVND (reference sequence). The V segment lost 5 bases and the J segment 5 bases; nucleotides outside the gene matches: 5. This CDR3 reads CASSQGLAGDHEQYF. The CDR3 region has the DNA TGTGCCAGTAGTCAGGGACTAGCGGGAGACCACGAGCAGTACTTC.

This clone has a handful of counts. V gene TRBV29-1 combines with J gene TRBJ1-5; D possibly corresponds to TRBD1 (5 bases). CDR3 length equals 13 residues. With 6 bases removed from V and 3 bases from J, the gap between germline ends came to 12 bases. Germline loops: CDR1 SQVTM, CDR2 ANQGSEA. CDR3 region: CSVRTTINQPQHF. The CDR3 DNA reads TGCAGCGTCCGGACAACTATCAATCAGCCCCAGCATTTT.

In nucleotides, the CDR3 is TGTGCCAGCTCCAAGGCGGTGAGCTCCTACGAGCAGTACTTC. It is translated as CASSKAVSSYEQYF. The V call is TRBV18, the J call TRBJ2-7, with D unclear. Trimming removed 6 bases from V and 0 bases from J, with 12 bases in between. The CDR3 totals 14 residues. CDR1 and CDR2 from the germline V gene are KGHSH and LQKENI.

The chain combines TRBV5-1 with TRBJ2-7; D may be TRBD1 (6 bases). Germline CDR1 and CDR2: SGHRS and YFSETQ. The CDR3 is made up of 14 amino acids. V lost 0 bases, J lost 2 bases, and 9 bases lay in between. CDR3: CASSLGQVTYEQYF. The CDR3 DNA is TGCGCCAGCAGCTTGGGACAGGTAACCTACGAGCAGTACTTC.